This passage covers 7 T cell receptor beta chains from one sample sequenced in a study of CD8+ T cells in alopecia areata. The authors extracted RNA and reverse transcribed it into cDNA as the sequencing template. Repertoires were generated with immunoSEQ multiplex PCR, while TCRdb's copy carries only in-frame clones and drops some. This table has approximately 200,000 clones, 55% to 70% appearing once. Treatment given: oral pan-JAK inhibitor, 5-10 mg twice daily. This specimen consisted of CD4+ T cells sorted from blood, obtained at week 24, from a patient treated with tofacitinib. These receptors were taken from a human donor with alopecia areata.

The rearrangement joins TRBV7-9 to TRBJ2-7; TRBD2 agrees at 8 bases. This CDR3 contains 15 residues. The germline gives CDR1 SEHNR, CDR2 FQNEAQ (reference sequence). V was pared by 0 bases and J by 0 bases, with 1 base of the junction left unmatched. CDR3 region: CASSLAAGVSYEQYF. CDR3 DNA sequence: TGTGCCAGCAGCTTAGCAGCGGGGGTCTCCTACGAGCAGTACTTC.

The rearrangement links TRBV15 to TRBJ1-2, with D maybe TRBD1 (6 bases). With 3 bases removed from V and 6 bases from J, the gap between germline ends came to 17 bases. The CDR3 spans 15 residues. CDR1 and CDR2 (germline): LNHNV, YYDKDF (reference sequence). The CDR3 DNA reads TGTGCCACCAGCAGTCCCCTGGGCAGGGGACATGGCTACACCTTC. This gives the protein CATSSPLGRGHGYTF.

The V call is TRBV30, the J call TRBJ1-1; D remains unclear. V lost 0 bases and J lost 0, with 11 bases in between. The CDR3 is made up of 15 amino acids. Germline V gene lookup returns CDR1 GTSNPN and CDR2 SVGIG (reference sequence). The CDR3 DNA sequence: TGTGCCTGGAGTGTACCTGGCAGGATGAACACTGAAGCTTTCTTT. Translating it yields CAWSVPGRMNTEAFF.

DNA of the CDR3: TGTGCCTGGACCTGGACGCCAACTAATGAAAAACTGTTTTTT. This sequence encodes CAWTWTPTNEKLFF. This chain uses TRBV30 with TRBJ1-4; no clear D gene. Germline V gene data show CDR1 as GTSNPN and CDR2 as SVGIG (reference sequence). Between the trimmed V and J ends, which lost 4 bases and 0 bases, there was a span of 9 bases. CDR3 length: 14 amino acids. The full variable domain, its missing parts supplied by reference TRBV30 and TRBJ1-4, is SQTIHQWPATLVQPVGSPLSLECTVEGTSNPNLYWYRQAAGRGLQLLFYSVGIGQISSEVPQNLSASRPQDRQFILSSKKLLLSDSGFYLCAWTWTPTNEKLFFGSGTQLSVL.

This clone was seen once. The chain joins TRBV4-3 to TRBJ2-5, with unresolved D. The V gene's germline CDR1 is LGHNA and CDR2 YSLEER. The V gene lost 0 bases and the J gene lost 3 bases, with 11 bases spanning the gap. CDR3 length equals 15 residues. CDR3: CASSQDLFTKETQYF. CDR3 bases: TGCGCCAGCAGCCAAGATTTATTCACTAAAGAGACCCAGTACTTC.

The chain carries TRBV5-1 and TRBJ1-2, with D uncertain. Deletions cut 4 bases from V and 6 bases from J, with 16 bases between. Germline V CDR1 and CDR2: SGHRS, YFSETQ. The CDR3 extends over 14 amino acids. CDR3 sequence (DNA): TGCGCCAGCAGCGACCGACCGGCTTTTAATGGCTACACCTTC. Translation gives CASSDRPAFNGYTF. The entire variable domain, with the rest obtained from reference TRBV5-1 and TRBJ1-2, is as follows: KAGVTQTPRYLIKTRGQQVTLSCSPISGHRSVSWYQQTPGQGLQFLFEYFSETQRNKGNFPGRFSGRQFSNSRSEMNVSTLELGDSALYLCASSDRPAFNGYTFGSGTRLTVV.

V usage is TRBV5-1 and J usage is TRBJ2-3; D ambiguous. This CDR3 has 15 residues. The germline V and J ends were trimmed by 0 bases and 2 bases, with 10 bases remaining between them. Germline V gene sequence: CDR1 SGHRS, CDR2 YFSETQ. The CDR3 DNA reads TGCGCCAGCAGCTTGGGGCTAGACCACACAGATACGCAGTATTTT. Translation: CASSLGLDHTDTQYF.